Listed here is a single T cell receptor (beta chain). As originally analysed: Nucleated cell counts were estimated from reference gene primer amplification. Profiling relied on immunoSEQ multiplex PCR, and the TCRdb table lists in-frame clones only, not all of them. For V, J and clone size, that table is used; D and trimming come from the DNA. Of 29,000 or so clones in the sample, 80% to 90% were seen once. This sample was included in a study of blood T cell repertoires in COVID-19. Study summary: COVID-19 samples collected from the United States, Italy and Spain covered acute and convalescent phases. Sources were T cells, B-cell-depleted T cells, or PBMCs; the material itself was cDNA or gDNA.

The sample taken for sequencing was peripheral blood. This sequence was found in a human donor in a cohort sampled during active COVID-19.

This chain's CDR3 is CASSLAGGLAQYF. CDR3 nucleotide sequence: TGTGCCAGCAGTTTAGCAGGGGGCTTGGCGCAGTATTTT. The gene calls are TRBV28 and TRBJ2-3; 8 bases match TRBD1. The V gene's germline CDR1 is MDHEN and CDR2 SYDVKM. The V and J ends lost 2 bases and 10 bases, in that order; junction bases with no gene match: 5. CDR3 length equals 13 residues.